This T cell receptor (beta chain) is from a study of cytomegalovirus exposure and HLA in healthy donors. Findings and caveats of the study: TCR sequences were mostly rare, though some public TCRs occurred in many donors. In vitro confirmation showed three CMV-associated chains to be CMV antigen specific. Cytomegalovirus status was reportedly diagnosed by the classifier with high specificity and sensitivity.

The donors were part of the validation cohort, which consisted of 120 subjects and was separate from the first cohort of about 650 subjects. Turning to this clone: The antigen remains unidentified.

Measured with immunoSEQ multiplex PCR; TCRdb has only the in-frame clones, and not every one. The table includes fewer than 200,000 clones, 86% detected once. The sequence was obtained from a man younger than 30 in good health and CMV-seropositive. Sequencing was carried out using PBMCs.

The CDR3 DNA sequence: TGTGCCAGTACCCTGGGACATAACACTGAAGCTTTCTTT. Protein product: CASTLGHNTEAFF. This sequence joins TRBV19 and TRBJ1-1; a possible D gene is TRBD1 (6 bases). Germline V gives CDR1 LNHDA, CDR2 SQIVND (reference sequence). This CDR3 region has 13 residues. Trimming cost V 7 bases and J 2 bases, with 11 bases left between them. The full variable domain, its missing parts supplied by reference TRBV19 and TRBJ1-1, is DGGITQSPKYLFRKEGQNVTLSCEQNLNHDAMYWYRQDPGQGLRLIYYSQIVNDFQKGDIAEGYSVSREKKESFPLTVTSAQKNPTAFYLCASTLGHNTEAFFGQGTRLTVV.